The 10 T cell receptor beta chains listed next were all sequenced from one sample in a study of blood T cell repertoires in COVID-19. The repertoire was sequenced with immunoSEQ multiplex PCR; TCRdb's copy has only in-frame clones and lacks some. The table shows about 150,000 clones, with roughly 80% occurring only once. The material sequenced was PBMCs or T cells enriched from blood (not recorded which). The source of these receptors is a woman in her fifties or sixties who had recovered from COVID-19.

The chain has TRBV6-1 and TRBJ1-3; 7 nucleotides match TRBD1. The junction had 3 bases not matched to a gene; V was cut back by 1 base and J by 15 bases. Per the germline V gene, CDR1 is MNHNS and CDR2 is SASEGT. The CDR3 spans 11 residues. CDR3 amino acids: CASSEDRDRYF. In DNA form, the CDR3 reads TGTGCCAGCAGTGAAGACAGGGACAGATATTTT.

V gene TRBV6-5 combines with J gene TRBJ1-2, with 9 bases matching TRBD1. Germline trimming cut 5 bases from V and 4 bases from J; bases unmatched to any gene: 5. This CDR3 is built from 14 residues. Germline-derived CDR1 and CDR2 are MNHEY and SVGAGI. CDR3 in amino acids: CASSPNRGRYGYTF. DNA of the CDR3: TGTGCCAGCAGTCCTAACAGGGGGCGCTATGGCTACACCTTC.

The chain recombines TRBV5-6 with TRBJ2-1; D remains ambiguous. V dropped 0 bases and J dropped 0 bases, with 10 bases sitting between them. The CDR3 consists of 16 residues. Looked up from germline, CDR1 is SGHDT and CDR2 is YYEEEE. The CDR3 sequence: CASSLEVFGSYNEQFF. In nucleotides, the CDR3 is TGTGCCAGCAGCTTGGAAGTCTTCGGCTCCTACAATGAGCAGTTCTTC.

DNA for the CDR3: TGTGCCACCAGCGGGCCCGCGGGGACTAGCGACGATACGCAGTATTTT. Its protein is CATSGPAGTSDDTQYF. The chain is built from TRBV15 and TRBJ2-3; 10 positions match TRBD2. Losses at the gene ends were 5 bases for V and 6 bases for J; bases not matched to a gene: 11. Germline V CDR1 and CDR2: LNHNV, YYDKDF (reference sequence). There are 16 residues in the CDR3.

The chain combines TRBV3-1 (or the pseudogene TRBV3-2) with TRBJ1-2, with unresolved D. The CDR3 sequence is 12 residues long. V gave up 1 base and J gave up 6 bases, with 6 bases separating them. Germline V lookup: CDR1 LGHDT, CDR2 YNNKEL (reference sequence). CDR3 DNA sequence: TGTGCCAGCAGCCAAGGGGAGAATGGCTACACCTTC. This encodes CASSQGENGYTF.

The chain combines TRBV7-2 with TRBJ1-5; tentative D call: TRBD1 (5 bases). Germline V CDR1 and CDR2: SGHTA, FQGNSA. This CDR3 comprises 15 residues. Trimming pared 1 base from V and 6 bases from J, leaving 13 bases between. CDR3 region: CASSLVPGVGQPQHF. CDR3 nucleotides: TGTGCCAGCAGCTTAGTGCCGGGGGTGGGTCAGCCCCAGCATTTT.

J is TRBJ2-7 and V is TRBV19; 7 positions agree with TRBD1. Trimming removed 9 bases from V and 3 bases from J; junction bases left unmatched: 14. The CDR3 contains 15 residues. Per the germline V gene, CDR1 is LNHDA and CDR2 is SQIVND (reference sequence). The CDR3 reads CASHLKRDSSYEQYF. The CDR3 DNA is TGTGCCAGCCACTTAAAGAGGGACAGCAGCTACGAGCAGTACTTC.

This chain links TRBV7-3 with TRBJ1-2; 10 bases are shared with TRBD1. The V gene's germline CDR1 is SGHTA and CDR2 FQGTGA. The CDR3 has 13 residues. The J segment lost 8 bases and the V segment lost 6 bases, leaving 6 bases of the junction unmatched. Here the CDR3 reads CASSLGQGGGYTF. The CDR3 DNA follows: TGTGCCAGCAGTTTAGGACAGGGGGGAGGCTACACCTTC.

V and J are TRBV20-1 and TRBJ2-7, with D possibly being TRBD2 (6 bases). The CDR3 totals 11 residues. V lost 8 bases to trimming and J lost 4 bases, with 12 bases between them. CDR1 and CDR2 from the germline V gene are DFQATT and SNEGSKA (reference sequence). CDR3 sequence reads: CSPSGGYEQYF. The CDR3, as DNA: TGCAGTCCCTCCGGGGGTTACGAGCAGTACTTC.

The chain employs TRBV11-2 and TRBJ2-7; TRBD1 agrees at 7 bases. CDR1 and CDR2 from the germline V gene are SGHAT and FQNNGV. V lost 5 bases, J lost 0 bases, and 4 bases stayed unmatched. There are 14 residues in the CDR3. CDR3 DNA sequence: TGTGCCAGCAGCCCCGGGACAGACTCCTACGAGCAGTACTTC. This sequence encodes CASSPGTDSYEQYF.